Sequencing of this T cell receptor beta chain was carried out in a study of T cells in Graves' hyperthyroidism and ophthalmopathy. For this clonotype: Its specificity is unknown.

General observations from the study: In blood, most of the thyroid clonotypes expanded above 0.001 were also present. Using 13 V-J features, a model discriminated ophthalmopathy from stable hyperthyroidism.

The V gene end was trimmed by 7 bases and the J gene end by 5 bases; junction bases not matched to a gene: 16. Per germline, CDR1 MNHNS and CDR2 SASEGT. The CDR3 runs to 16 residues. Researchers took RNA transcripts and amplified the TCR beta CDR3 regions from them. Primed by the HTBI set, a first-round RT-PCR was run on the TCR CDR3. TCRdb independently ran MiXCR on the multiplex PCR reads; one entry per CDR3 protein. The table has 500,000 to 700,000 distinct CDR3 sequences, 16% seen once; the top ten hold 15% to 20%. Exclusion of patients followed from uncontrolled infection, other autoimmune disease, pregnancy or lactation. Together with thyroid ultrasound, orbital computed tomography, serum thyroxine and TRAb, clinical symptoms were used for diagnoses.

The chain recombines TRBV6-1 with TRBJ2-5; 7 nucleotides agree with TRBD1. Sequencing was done on a sample of blood. This receptor was obtained from a woman between 18 and 29 years old with Graves' hyperthyroidism. The CDR3 DNA reads as TGTGCCAGCATGACAGCCGGGACAGAGCCTTCTGAGACCCAGTACTTC. It specifies CASMTAGTEPSETQYF.